This is a list of T cell receptor beta chains from one sample in a study of shared clonotypes between healthy human individuals. Sequencing used immunoSEQ multiplex PCR; TCRdb keeps in-frame clones, though not all of them. The top ten clones hold nearly 1.5% of a sample with some 980,000 clones, over 60% of them seen once. Sequenced sample: memory CD4+ T cells sorted from blood. Receptors were obtained from a man aged 18 to 30 in good health. CDR3s include the opening cysteine and the closing phenylalanine or tryptophan. The D gene is left open where the match is weak. A row's size may be missing; if present it is once, few, many or a size class.

size: NA
V: TRBV2
J: TRBJ2-1
D: TRBD2
DNA: TGTGCCAGAAGGACTAGCGGGGGTACTGAGCAGTTCTTC
CDR3: CARRTSGGTEQFF

size: NA
V: TRBV30
J: TRBJ1-2
D: TRBD1
DNA: TGTGCCTGGAGTGTACAGGGGGCACTTGGCTACACCTTC
CDR3: CAWSVQGALGYTF

size: NA
V: TRBV4-2
J: TRBJ2-7
D: NA
DNA: TGTGCCAGCAGCCCCCAATTGACGGGAGTCGCCTACGAGCAGTACTTC
CDR3: CASSPQLTGVAYEQYF

size: NA
V: TRBV5-1
J: TRBJ2-1
D: NA
DNA: TGCGCCAGCAGCTTCGGGAGAGAAGGGGCGGCTGAGCAGTTCTTC
CDR3: CASSFGREGAAEQFF

size: NA
V: TRBV19
J: TRBJ1-2
D: NA
DNA: TGTGCCAGTAGTACCCACCGACAGGCCGACTATGGCTACACCTTC
CDR3: CASSTHRQADYGYTF

size: NA
V: TRBV18
J: TRBJ2-2
D: TRBD1
DNA: TGTGCCAGCTCACCGGACAGGGCTAGGGCCGTGAACACCGGGGAGCTGTTTTTT
CDR3: CASSPDRARAVNTGELFF

size: NA
V: TRBV7-9
J: TRBJ1-3
D: NA
DNA: TGTGCCAGCATGGCATCCTCTGGAAACACCATATATTTT
CDR3: CASMASSGNTIYF

size: many
V: TRBV5-1
J: TRBJ1-2
D: NA
DNA: TGCGCCAGCAGCTTGGGGCCGGGAAATGGCTACACCTTC
CDR3: CASSLGPGNGYTF

size: NA
V: TRBV5-1
J: TRBJ2-2
D: NA
DNA: TGCGCCAGCAGCTTGTCCGAGGCGGGCACCGGGGAGCTGTTTTTT
CDR3: CASSLSEAGTGELFF

size: NA
V: TRBV9
J: TRBJ2-1
D: NA
DNA: TGTGCCAGCAGCGTAGAGGCTTTTACCTACAATGAGCAGTTCTTC
CDR3: CASSVEAFTYNEQFF

size: NA
V: TRBV27
J: TRBJ2-7
D: TRBD2
DNA: TGTGCCAGCAGTTTAGGACTAGCTTACGAGCAGTACTTC
CDR3: CASSLGLAYEQYF

size: few
V: TRBV6-1
J: TRBJ1-2
D: NA
DNA: TGTGCCAGCAGTGTCGATCTGATTAGCTATGGCTACACCTTC
CDR3: CASSVDLISYGYTF

size: NA
V: TRBV5-1
J: TRBJ1-6
D: NA
DNA: TGCGCCAGCAGCGAGCTCCCGGGCACCAATTCACCCCTCCACTTT
CDR3: CASSELPGTNSPLHF

size: once
V: TRBV11-2
J: TRBJ2-7
D: NA
DNA: TGTGCCAGCAGCCCCGGGGGCCCTTACGAGCAGTACTTC
CDR3: CASSPGGPYEQYF

size: NA
V: TRBV29-1
J: TRBJ2-5
D: TRBD2
DNA: TGCAGCGTTGAAAGGACTAGCGAGGAGACCCAGTACTTC
CDR3: CSVERTSEETQYF

size: few
V: TRBV6-6
J: TRBJ2-4
D: NA
DNA: TGTGCCAGCAGCCAGGGGAAGGGCGGGGCCAAAAACATTCAGTACTTC
CDR3: CASSQGKGGAKNIQYF

size: NA
V: TRBV5-1
J: TRBJ2-7
D: TRBD1
DNA: TGCGCCAGCAGCCGGGGACAGGGGAGGGACGAGCAGTACTTC
CDR3: CASSRGQGRDEQYF

size: NA
V: TRBV5-1
J: TRBJ2-7
D: NA
DNA: TGCGCCAGCAGCCCGAGGGGGAGGGGCCAAGACTACGAGCAGTACTTC
CDR3: CASSPRGRGQDYEQYF

size: few
V: TRBV29-1
J: TRBJ2-7
D: NA
DNA: TGCAGCGTTTACTTTTCCGCCGGACAGTACTTC
CDR3: CSVYFSAGQYF

size: many
V: TRBV7-6
J: TRBJ2-3
D: TRBD2
DNA: TGTGCCAGCAGCTTAGATGCGGGAGGATCTACAGATACGCAGTATTTT
CDR3: CASSLDAGGSTDTQYF

size: NA
V: TRBV7-9
J: TRBJ2-1
D: TRBD2
DNA: TGTGCCAGCAGCTTATTCCGCGGGGGGGCCGACAATGAGCAGTTCTTC
CDR3: CASSLFRGGADNEQFF

size: few
V: TRBV5-6
J: TRBJ2-7
D: NA
DNA: TGTGCCAGCAGCCCAAGGACAGGGAGGGCCGGTGAGCAGTACTTC
CDR3: CASSPRTGRAGEQYF

size: NA
V: TRBV11-3
J: TRBJ2-3
D: NA
DNA: TGTGCCAGCAGCTTAGCGGGCACAGATACGCAGTATTTT
CDR3: CASSLAGTDTQYF

size: NA
V: TRBV7-2
J: TRBJ2-3
D: TRBD1
DNA: TGTGCCAGCAGCTCGACAGGGGAGCGGACGCAGTATTTT
CDR3: CASSSTGERTQYF

size: NA
V: TRBV5-4
J: TRBJ1-2
D: TRBD1
DNA: TGTGCCAGCAGCGGGACCACCGACAGGGGGGATGGCTACACCTTC
CDR3: CASSGTTDRGDGYTF

size: NA
V: TRBV19
J: TRBJ1-2
D: NA
DNA: TGTGCCAGTAGTATTGGCAGCGCATACTCTGGCTATGGCTACACCTTC
CDR3: CASSIGSAYSGYGYTF

size: NA
V: TRBV18
J: TRBJ2-7
D: NA
DNA: TGTGCCAGCTCACCCCCGGCCTCCTCCTACGAGCAGTACTTC
CDR3: CASSPPASSYEQYF